The 30 T cell receptor beta chains below were found in one sample sequenced in a study of blood T cells in healthy people across ages. A second about 7 to 12 cycle PCR used barcoded and J-beta primers. TCRdb processed the 5' RACE reads anew with MiXCR; each CDR3 protein has one entry. The data show 1.5 million to 2 million distinct CDR3 sequences, 49% seen once. The specimen sequenced was blood. Receptors were obtained from a woman aged 40 to 50 in good health.

Only a few counts were recorded for this clonotype. The V and J genes are TRBV6-2 or TRBV6-3 and TRBJ1-1; D not certain. CDR1 and CDR2 (germline): MNHEY, SVGEGT. The V gene lost 2 bases and the J gene lost 5 bases, with 6 bases spanning the gap. This CDR3 is 12 amino acids long. The CDR3 reads CASSYPTTEAFF. The CDR3 DNA is TGTGCCAGCAGTTACCCCACGACTGAAGCTTTCTTT.

There are a few counts of this clonotype. This chain connects TRBV15 to TRBJ2-5, with D tentatively TRBD1 (5 bases). The CDR3 is made up of 15 amino acids. V was pared by 0 bases and J by 0 bases, with 8 bases between. Germline V gene lookup returns CDR1 LNHNV and CDR2 YYDKDF (reference sequence). The CDR3 nucleotides read TGTGCCACCAGCAGAGATACAGGAAACCAAGAGACCCAGTACTTC. It encodes CATSRDTGNQETQYF. The whole variable domain, filled in from reference TRBV15 and TRBJ2-5, reads DAMVIQNPRYQVTQFGKPVTLSCSQTLNHNVMYWYQQKSSQAPKLLFHYYDKDFNNEADTPDNFQSRRPNTSFCFLDIRSPGLGDTAMYLCATSRDTGNQETQYFGPGTRLLVL.

This clonotype was detected only a few times. V gene TRBV6-6 combines with J gene TRBJ2-5; 8 nucleotides match TRBD2. CDR1 and CDR2 (germline): MNHNY, SVGAGI (reference sequence). V trimming: 0 bases; J trimming: 5 bases; junction bases outside the gene matches: 8. The CDR3 is 16 residues long. CDR3 residues: CASSYSRTSKGETQYF. The DNA of the CDR3 is TGTGCCAGCAGTTACTCGAGGACTAGCAAGGGGGAGACCCAGTACTTC.

This clonotype was detected a few times. The gene calls are TRBV27 and TRBJ2-5; tentative D call: TRBD1 (6 bases). This CDR3 has 15 amino acids. The germline gives CDR1 MNHEY, CDR2 SMNVEV (reference sequence). The ends were cut back, 5 bases at V and 2 bases at J, with 15 bases in the middle. CDR3 protein: CASSIRQDQQETQYF. For the CDR3, the DNA is TGTGCCAGCAGTATCCGACAGGACCAACAAGAGACCCAGTACTTC.

This clonotype was found a few times. The genes are TRBV7-2 and TRBJ2-5; TRBD2 matches 8 bases. The germline CDR1 and CDR2 sequences are SGHTA and FQGNSA. Trimming took 3 bases from V and 5 from J; bases not matched to a gene: 11. The CDR3 spans 16 residues. The CDR3: CASSFQSGGRQETQYF. DNA for the CDR3: TGTGCCAGCAGCTTTCAAAGCGGGGGCCGACAGGAGACCCAGTACTTC. Variable domain in full (rest from reference TRBV7-2 and TRBJ2-5): GAGVSQSPSNKVTEKGKDVELRCDPISGHTALYWYRQSLGQGLEFLIYFQGNSAPDKSGLPSDRFSAERTGGSVSTLTIQRTQQEDSAVYLCASSFQSGGRQETQYFGPGTRLLVL.

This clonotype was counted between two and nine times. The V call is TRBV27, the J call TRBJ2-7; D unclear. This CDR3 has 12 amino acids. The V end was cut by 8 bases, the J end by 2 bases, with 10 bases between. The germline V gene encodes CDR1 MNHEY and CDR2 SMNVEV (reference sequence). This chain's CDR3 is CASGPDTYEQYF. The CDR3 nucleotides read TGTGCCAGCGGACCTGACACCTACGAGCAGTACTTC.

This chain connects TRBV28 to TRBJ1-2, with D tentatively TRBD1 (5 bases). This CDR3 has 15 amino acids. V lost 6 bases, J lost 3 bases, and 17 bases lay in between. Germline-derived CDR1 and CDR2 are MDHEN and SYDVKM. Here the CDR3 reads CASSSRAGDYYGYTF. CDR3 DNA sequence: TGTGCCAGCAGCTCCAGGGCAGGTGACTACTATGGCTACACCTTC.

This chain uses TRBV20-1 with TRBJ2-5; D is tentatively TRBD1 or TRBD2 (5 bases each). This CDR3 is 15 amino acids long. CDR1 and CDR2 from the germline V gene are DFQATT and SNEGSKA (reference sequence). V was trimmed by 2 bases and J by 3 bases, leaving 16 bases between them. The CDR3 spells CSARYTGTVEETQYF. The CDR3 DNA sequence: TGCAGTGCTAGATATACGGGGACCGTAGAAGAGACCCAGTACTTC.

The chain has TRBV20-1 and TRBJ2-1; D remains ambiguous. The V gene's germline CDR1 is DFQATT and CDR2 SNEGSKA (reference sequence). The ends were cut back, 6 bases at V and 0 bases at J, with 12 bases in the middle. The CDR3 length is 14 residues. CDR3 nucleotides: TGCAGTGCCCCCCGTGGGGACTCCTACAATGAGCAGTTCTTC. As protein: CSAPRGDSYNEQFF.

This clonotype was detected a few times. The chain links TRBV2 to TRBJ1-2; D is ambiguous. Germline CDR1 SNHLY, CDR2 FYNNEI. This CDR3 region has 13 residues. The germline V and J ends were trimmed by 3 bases and 4 bases, with 9 bases remaining between them. The CDR3 loop is CASSDNGVYGYTF. The DNA for the CDR3 is TGTGCCAGCAGTGATAACGGAGTCTATGGCTACACCTTC. The entire variable domain, with the rest obtained from reference TRBV2 and TRBJ1-2, is as follows: EPEVTQTPSHQVTQMGQEVILRCVPISNHLYFYWYRQILGQKVEFLVSFYNNEISEKSEIFDDQFSVERPDGSNFTLKIRSTKLEDSAMYFCASSDNGVYGYTFGSGTRLTVV.

A note on this clonotype: One end of the junction varies from germline; a read error may be responsible. This rearrangement joins TRBV5-1 to TRBJ2-3; the match to TRBD1 covers 8 bases. This CDR3 region has 15 residues. Germline CDR1 is SGHRS and CDR2 is YFSETQ. CDR3 DNA sequence: TGCGCCTGCAGCTTGTTCAGGGGGCGACCAGATACGCAGTATTTT. This codes for CACSLFRGRPDTQYF.

V gene TRBV15 combines with J gene TRBJ2-5, with a weak D call TRBD2 (5 bases). There are 17 residues in the CDR3. V shed 0 bases and J shed 13 bases, with 27 bases lying between them. Germline assignment: CDR1 LNHNV and CDR2 YYDKDF (reference sequence). CDR3 DNA: TGTGCCACCAGCAGAGATTGGAGCGGAGGTGGACGGTTTGGCGTGTACTTC. This sequence encodes CATSRDWSGGGRFGVYF.

The chain has TRBV27 and TRBJ2-7; D is uncertain. Per germline, CDR1 MNHEY and CDR2 SMNVEV (reference sequence). V lost 6 bases and J lost 5, with 14 bases in between. This CDR3 is built from 13 residues. The CDR3 DNA is TGTGCCAGCAGCCAAATTGTAACCCACGAGCAGTACTTC. Protein: CASSQIVTHEQYF.

This clonotype was seen only a few times. The V gene is TRBV4-3, the J gene TRBJ2-1, with 7 positions matching TRBD1. This CDR3 is built from 15 residues. Germline values: CDR1 LGHNA, CDR2 YSLEER. J lost 4 bases, V lost 0 bases, and 3 bases had no gene match. The CDR3 loop is CASSQEPGQYNEQFF. The DNA of the CDR3 is TGCGCCAGCAGCCAAGAGCCGGGACAGTACAATGAGCAGTTCTTC.

This clonotype has just a few counts. The chain joins TRBV6-1 to TRBJ2-5, with 7 bases identical to TRBD1. After removal of 7 bases from V and 7 bases from J, the junction contained 21 bases not matched to a gene. The CDR3 has 17 residues. Germline V gene data show CDR1 as MNHNS and CDR2 as SASEGT. CDR3 amino acids: CASTRQDRPRSGGTQYF. CDR3 bases: TGTGCCAGCACCCGGCAGGACAGGCCCCGGTCTGGAGGGACCCAGTACTTC.

This clonotype appeared a few times. This chain connects TRBV20-1 to TRBJ1-2, with D maybe TRBD1 (5 bases). CDR1 and CDR2 from the germline V gene are DFQATT and SNEGSKA (reference sequence). V lost 3 bases and J lost 2, with 16 bases in between. This CDR3 has 15 amino acids. The DNA of the CDR3 is TGCAGTGCTAGCGATAACAGGCGAACCAACTATGGCTACACCTTC. This gives the protein CSASDNRRTNYGYTF.

This clonotype was detected a few times. The chain links TRBV28 to TRBJ2-7; D may be TRBD1 (8 bases). Trimming took 8 bases from V and 3 from J, leaving 17 bases between them. Germline CDR1 is MDHEN and CDR2 is SYDVKM. There are 14 residues in the CDR3. Written as DNA, the CDR3 is TGTGCCAGCGACGGACAGGGAGGGGGCTACGAGCAGTACTTC. Protein: CASDGQGGGYEQYF.

Concerning this clonotype: One end of the junction is discordant with germline, which a read error may explain. The CDR3 loop reads CSTRKLNNEQFF. CDR3 sequence (DNA): TGCAGTACTAGAAAACTCAACAATGAGCAGTTCTTC. V usage is TRBV20-1 and J usage is TRBJ2-1; tentative D call: TRBD2 (5 bases). Germline V CDR1 and CDR2: DFQATT, SNEGSKA (reference sequence). This CDR3 is 12 amino acids long.

This clonotype was observed a few times. The J gene is TRBJ2-3, the V gene TRBV20-1, with a possible D match to TRBD1 (5 bases). V was pared by 5 bases and J by 3 bases, with 15 bases between. Germline CDR1 and CDR2: DFQATT and SNEGSKA (reference sequence). The CDR3 consists of 14 residues. The CDR3 coding sequence is TGCAGTGCTCGGCTAGGGGCTTCTACAGATACGCAGTATTTT. The encoded protein is CSARLGASTDTQYF.

This clonotype showed up just a few times. This sequence joins TRBV7-9 and TRBJ2-3; no firm D call. CDR3 length: 12 residues. V was clipped by 5 bases and J by 4 bases, with 7 bases between them. Germline V CDR1 and CDR2: SEHNR, FQNEAQ (reference sequence). The CDR3 is CASSIDADTQYF. The CDR3 DNA reads as TGTGCCAGCAGCATAGATGCAGATACGCAGTATTTT.

This clonotype was observed many times. This sequence joins TRBV25-1 and TRBJ2-5, with 10 bases aligning to TRBD2. The CDR3 is made up of 13 amino acids. Losses at the gene ends were 6 bases for V and 5 bases for J; bases not matched to a gene: 3. Germline V gene sequence: CDR1 MGHDK, CDR2 SYGVNS. The CDR3 here is CASRTSGAETQYF. CDR3 in DNA: TGTGCCAGCAGAACTAGCGGGGCCGAGACCCAGTACTTC.

This clonotype was observed a handful of times. The chain couples TRBV20-1 to TRBJ2-7; D is unresolved. The CDR3 has 13 amino acids. The V end was cut by 5 bases, the J end by 4 bases, with 15 bases between. Germline V gene lookup returns CDR1 DFQATT and CDR2 SNEGSKA (reference sequence). CDR3 amino acids: CSAGAPRGYEQYF. CDR3 DNA sequence: TGCAGTGCTGGAGCCCCTAGAGGATACGAGCAGTACTTC.

The chain combines TRBV7-2 with TRBJ2-5, with TRBD2 as a possible D gene (5 bases). This CDR3 comprises 13 residues. Trimming removed 3 bases from V and 5 bases from J, with 10 bases in between. Germline-derived CDR1 and CDR2 are SGHTA and FQGNSA. CDR3 sequence reads: CASSLPSLETQYF. CDR3 sequence (DNA): TGTGCCAGCAGCTTGCCTAGCCTGGAGACCCAGTACTTC.

The chain couples TRBV29-1 to TRBJ2-4, with a tentative D call TRBD1 (6 bases). This CDR3 contains 13 residues. V was trimmed by 5 bases and J by 8 bases, leaving 16 bases between them. Germline CDR1 SQVTM, CDR2 ANQGSEA. CDR3: CSVSPQGYDIQYF. For the CDR3, the DNA is TGCAGCGTTTCACCGCAGGGGTATGACATTCAGTACTTC.

This clonotype was counted a few times. The rearrangement links TRBV6-6 to TRBJ2-7; TRBD2 might be the D (5 bases). V lost 6 bases to trimming and J lost 5 bases, with 11 bases between them. The CDR3 is made up of 12 amino acids. Germline CDR1 and CDR2: MNHNY and SVGAGI (reference sequence). The CDR3, as DNA: TGTGCCAGCAGGTCGGAGGTCCACGAGCAGTACTTC. This translates into CASRSEVHEQYF.

The chain combines TRBV20-1 with TRBJ2-3; 8 bases are shared with TRBD1. The V segment lost 4 bases and the J segment 2 bases; nucleotides outside the gene matches: 5. CDR1 and CDR2 (germline): DFQATT, SNEGSKA (reference sequence). The CDR3 consists of 14 residues. In nucleotides, the CDR3 is TGCAGTGCTACAGGGGGCCCCCCCACAGATACGCAGTATTTT. Its protein is CSATGGPPTDTQYF.

This clonotype has a count of ten or more. The chain uses TRBV28 and TRBJ2-5, with unresolved D. The ends were cut back, 2 bases at V and 5 bases at J, with 12 bases in the middle. Germline loops: CDR1 MDHEN, CDR2 SYDVKM. This CDR3 is 14 amino acids long. The CDR3 spells CASSLSPIEETQYF. The DNA of the CDR3 is TGTGCCAGCAGTTTAAGTCCCATTGAGGAGACCCAGTACTTC.

The chain is built from TRBV6-6 and TRBJ2-7; tentatively, D is TRBD1 (6 bases). The CDR3 length is 11 residues. V was shortened by 10 bases and J by 7 bases, with 14 bases between the two germline ends. Germline V gene lookup returns CDR1 MNHNY and CDR2 SVGAGI (reference sequence). CDR3 amino acids: CATTGSGEQYF. In nucleotides, the CDR3 is TGTGCCACCACAGGGTCTGGGGAGCAGTACTTC.

The chain combines TRBV2 with TRBJ2-4; D is uncertain. Germline loops: CDR1 SNHLY, CDR2 FYNNEI. Trimming left V 8 bases short and J 13 bases short, with 9 bases between. This CDR3 is 9 amino acids long. The CDR3 bases are TGTGCCAGCGGAGAGAGGCAGTACTTC. The encoded protein is CASGERQYF.

The rearrangement links TRBV6-5 to TRBJ1-5, with D possibly matching TRBD1 (6 bases). V lost 4 bases and J lost 6, with 13 bases in between. The germline V gene encodes CDR1 MNHEY and CDR2 SVGAGI. This CDR3 has 14 residues. Here the CDR3 reads CASSSGRGGQPQHF. In DNA, the CDR3 is TGTGCCAGCAGTTCTGGGAGGGGGGGTCAGCCCCAGCATTTT.